Below, 8 T cell receptor beta chains from the same sample are listed, as sequenced in a study of cytomegalovirus exposure and HLA in healthy donors. 13 Jbeta primers and 60 Vbeta primers were used for the PCR. TCRdb's copy holds only in-frame clones and misses some; the assay was immunoSEQ multiplex PCR. The profile shows some 100,000 clones, roughly four fifths of them singletons. The sequenced sample consisted of PBMCs. Receptors were obtained from a male donor in good health and CMV-seropositive.

By sample share, this clone is medium-sized. The gene calls are TRBV2 and TRBJ2-7, with TRBD1 matching over 8 bases. The CDR3 contains 15 residues. Germline V CDR1 and CDR2: SNHLY, FYNNEI. The ends lost 4 bases at V and 7 bases at J; junction bases unmatched: 12. The CDR3 region is CASSGWTGNSGEQYF. DNA for the CDR3: TGTGCCAGCAGTGGTTGGACAGGGAACTCGGGAGAGCAGTACTTC.

This chain joins TRBV14 and TRBJ2-1; 9 positions match TRBD2. Germline trimming cut 4 bases from V and 10 bases from J; bases unmatched to any gene: 14. The CDR3 spans 16 residues. Germline V gene lookup returns CDR1 SGHDN and CDR2 FVKESK. The CDR3 protein is CASSRPGAGGPREQFF. CDR3 sequence (DNA): TGTGCCAGCAGCCGCCCAGGAGCGGGGGGCCCCCGAGAGCAGTTCTTC. Combining the CDR3 with reference TRBV14 and TRBJ2-1 gives the whole variable domain EAGVTQFPSHSVIEKGQTVTLRCDPISGHDNLYWYRRVMGKEIKFLLHFVKESKQDESGMPNNRFLAERTGGTYSTLKVQPAELEDSGVYFCASSRPGAGGPREQFFGPGTRLTVL.

This clone was picked up a small number of times. The J gene is TRBJ2-3, the V gene TRBV11-2, with D unresolved. The V and J ends lost 7 bases and 5 bases respectively, with 13 bases between them. The CDR3 contains 13 residues. CDR1 is SGHAT, CDR2 FQNNGV, per germline. CDR3 sequence reads: CASTILTGDTQYF. The CDR3 coding sequence is TGTGCCAGCACCATCCTAACGGGAGATACGCAGTATTTT.

V is TRBV9 and J is TRBJ2-2, with D maybe TRBD2 (6 bases). Per the germline V gene, CDR1 is SGDLS and CDR2 is YYNGEE. This CDR3 contains 16 residues. V shed 7 bases and J shed 2 bases, with 18 bases lying between them. The CDR3 reads CASGGTWALNTGELFF. The CDR3 DNA sequence: TGTGCCAGCGGCGGGACTTGGGCCCTTAACACCGGGGAGCTGTTTTTT.

The rearrangement links TRBV30 to TRBJ1-2; D remains ambiguous. The CDR3 is 13 amino acids. V was cut by 4 bases and J by 2 bases, with 11 bases left in between. In germline, CDR1 is GTSNPN, CDR2 SVGIG (reference sequence). CDR3 residues: CAWTDNKNYGYTF. CDR3 DNA sequence: TGTGCCTGGACAGATAATAAAAACTATGGCTACACCTTC.

The chain joins TRBV28 to TRBJ2-5, with a tentative D call TRBD1 (6 bases). Looked up from germline, CDR1 is MDHEN and CDR2 is SYDVKM. The CDR3 has 15 residues. The V and J ends lost 5 bases and 6 bases respectively, with 19 bases between them. CDR3 DNA sequence: TGTGCCAGCAGTCGAGACCAGGGGTGGTATAAGACCCAGTACTTC. Its protein product is CASSRDQGWYKTQYF.

In its sample, this clone was seen once. The rearrangement joins TRBV10-3 to TRBJ2-4; 8 bases fit TRBD1. Germline V gene lookup returns CDR1 ENHRY and CDR2 SYGVKD. The ends lost 10 bases at V and 0 bases at J; junction bases unmatched: 8. The CDR3 is 15 residues long. The CDR3 bases are TGTGCCACCCTGGACAGGGACCTAGCCAAAAACATTCAGTACTTC. This encodes CATLDRDLAKNIQYF.

The chain is built from TRBV6-6 and TRBJ1-3; D gene unclear. Between the trimmed V and J ends, which lost 8 bases and 4 bases, there was a span of 15 bases. The CDR3 is made up of 14 amino acids. Germline V CDR1 and CDR2: MNHNY, SVGAGI (reference sequence). The CDR3 DNA sequence: TGTGCCAGCGTAAATGGGCCAGAAGGAAACACCATATATTTT. This sequence encodes CASVNGPEGNTIYF.